A single count supports the clone carrying this TCR beta chain. Its antigen is as yet unknown. The data stem from a study of cytomegalovirus exposure and HLA in healthy donors. Study-wide results and limits: Later on, a genetic analysis was performed. It linked a missense variant in DCLRE1C with V- and J-gene trimming of TCR beta. Further analysis, carried out later, found HLA-associated TCR beta chains more clonally expanded than equally common other chains. Segments of the TCR beta V type were, in most cases, productive about 90% or about 30% of the time in an earlier analysis. Some segments of the V type, notably TRBV6-2 and TRBV6-3, were excluded as indistinguishable.

In the PCR, 60 Vbeta and 13 Jbeta primers were used. Profiling relied on immunoSEQ multiplex PCR, and the TCRdb table lists in-frame clones only, not all of them. Among 150,000 to 200,000 clones listed, roughly 87% were seen once. The V and J ends lost 0 bases and 1 base respectively, with 10 bases between them. The CDR3 runs 15 residues. Germline lookup yields CDR1 SGHRS and CDR2 YFSETQ. The receptor was derived from a girl in the first two years of life in good health and CMV-seronegative. Material for sequencing was PBMCs. V usage is TRBV5-1 and J usage is TRBJ1-1; D is perhaps TRBD1 (5 bases). CDR3 in amino acids: CASSLAWGRNTEAFF. Here the CDR3 DNA reads TGCGCCAGCAGCTTGGCGTGGGGCAGGAACACTGAAGCTTTCTTT.